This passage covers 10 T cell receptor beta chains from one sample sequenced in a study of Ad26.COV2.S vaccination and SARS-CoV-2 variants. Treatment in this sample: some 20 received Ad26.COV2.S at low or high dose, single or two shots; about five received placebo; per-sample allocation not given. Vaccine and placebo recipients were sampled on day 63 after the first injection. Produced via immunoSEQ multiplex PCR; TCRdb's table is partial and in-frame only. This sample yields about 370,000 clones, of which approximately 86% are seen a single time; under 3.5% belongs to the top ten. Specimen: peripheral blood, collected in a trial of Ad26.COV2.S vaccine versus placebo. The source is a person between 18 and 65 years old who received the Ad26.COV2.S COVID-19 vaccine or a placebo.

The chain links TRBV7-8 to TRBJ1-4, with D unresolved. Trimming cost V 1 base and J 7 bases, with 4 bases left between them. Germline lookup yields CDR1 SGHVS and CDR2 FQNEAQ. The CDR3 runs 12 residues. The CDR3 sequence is CASSLGGEKLFF. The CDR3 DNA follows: TGTGCCAGCAGCTTAGGGGGTGAAAAACTGTTTTTT. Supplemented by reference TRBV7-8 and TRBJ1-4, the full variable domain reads GAGVSQSPRYKVAKRGQDVALRCDPISGHVSLFWYQQALGQGPEFLTYFQNEAQLDKSGLPSDRFFAERPEGSVSTLKIQRTQQEDSAVYLCASSLGGEKLFFGSGTQLSVL.

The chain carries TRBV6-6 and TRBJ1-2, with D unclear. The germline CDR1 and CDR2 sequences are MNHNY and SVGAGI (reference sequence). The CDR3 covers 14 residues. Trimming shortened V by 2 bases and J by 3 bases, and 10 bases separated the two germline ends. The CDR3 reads CASSYLGQDYGYTF. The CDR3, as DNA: TGTGCCAGCAGTTACCTAGGGCAGGACTATGGCTACACCTTC.

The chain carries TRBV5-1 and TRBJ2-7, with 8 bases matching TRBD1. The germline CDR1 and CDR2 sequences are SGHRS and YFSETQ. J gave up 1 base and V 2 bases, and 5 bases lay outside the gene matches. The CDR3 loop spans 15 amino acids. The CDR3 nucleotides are TGCGCCAGCAGCTTACGGACAGGGAGATCCTACGAGCAGTACTTC. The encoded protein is CASSLRTGRSYEQYF.

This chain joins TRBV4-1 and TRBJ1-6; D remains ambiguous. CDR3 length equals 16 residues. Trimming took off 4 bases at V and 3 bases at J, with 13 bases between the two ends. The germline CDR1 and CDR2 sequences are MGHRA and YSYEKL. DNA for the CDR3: TGCGCCAGCAGCCGTCGACAAGAGGGCTATAATTCACCCCTCCACTTT. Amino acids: CASSRRQEGYNSPLHF.

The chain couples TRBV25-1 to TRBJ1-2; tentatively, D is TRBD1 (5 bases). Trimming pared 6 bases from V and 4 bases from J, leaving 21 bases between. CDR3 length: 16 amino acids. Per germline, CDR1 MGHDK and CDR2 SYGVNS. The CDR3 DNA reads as TGTGCCAGCAGATCCTCCGGGACGATCGGGCCCTATGGCTACACCTTC. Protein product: CASRSSGTIGPYGYTF.

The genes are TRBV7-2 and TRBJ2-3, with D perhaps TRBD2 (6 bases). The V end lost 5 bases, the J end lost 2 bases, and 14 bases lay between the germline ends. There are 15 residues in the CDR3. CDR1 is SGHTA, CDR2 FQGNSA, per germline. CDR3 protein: CASSTRLVLTDTQYF. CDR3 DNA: TGTGCCAGCAGCACCCGACTAGTTCTCACAGATACGCAGTATTTT. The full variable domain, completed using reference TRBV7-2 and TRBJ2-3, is GAGVSQSPSNKVTEKGKDVELRCDPISGHTALYWYRQSLGQGLEFLIYFQGNSAPDKSGLPSDRFSAERTGGSVSTLTIQRTQQEDSAVYLCASSTRLVLTDTQYFGPGTRLTVL.

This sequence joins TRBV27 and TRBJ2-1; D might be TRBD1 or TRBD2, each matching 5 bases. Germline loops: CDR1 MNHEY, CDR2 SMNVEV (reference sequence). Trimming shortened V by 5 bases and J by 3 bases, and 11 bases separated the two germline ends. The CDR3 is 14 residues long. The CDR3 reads CASSRDGYYNEQFF. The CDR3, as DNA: TGTGCCAGCAGTAGGGACGGTTACTACAATGAGCAGTTCTTC.

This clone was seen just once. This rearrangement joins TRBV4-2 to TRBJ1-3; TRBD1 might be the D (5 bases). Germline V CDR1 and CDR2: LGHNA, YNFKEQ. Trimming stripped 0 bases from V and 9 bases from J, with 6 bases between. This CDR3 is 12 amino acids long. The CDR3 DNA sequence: TGTGCCAGCAGCCAAGATAGGGGCACCATATATTTT. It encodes CASSQDRGTIYF.

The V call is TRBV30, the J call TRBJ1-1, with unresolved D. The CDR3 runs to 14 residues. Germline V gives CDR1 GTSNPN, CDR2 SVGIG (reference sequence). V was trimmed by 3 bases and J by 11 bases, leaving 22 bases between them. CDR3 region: CAWSPGAQGTQAFF. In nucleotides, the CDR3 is TGTGCCTGGAGCCCTGGAGCACAAGGCACGCAGGCTTTCTTT.

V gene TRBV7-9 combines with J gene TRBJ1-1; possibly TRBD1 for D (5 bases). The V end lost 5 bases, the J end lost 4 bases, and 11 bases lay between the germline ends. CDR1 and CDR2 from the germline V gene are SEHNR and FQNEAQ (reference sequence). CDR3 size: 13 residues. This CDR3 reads CASSLGGTTEAFF. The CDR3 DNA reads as TGTGCCAGCAGCCTAGGAGGGACCACTGAAGCTTTCTTT.